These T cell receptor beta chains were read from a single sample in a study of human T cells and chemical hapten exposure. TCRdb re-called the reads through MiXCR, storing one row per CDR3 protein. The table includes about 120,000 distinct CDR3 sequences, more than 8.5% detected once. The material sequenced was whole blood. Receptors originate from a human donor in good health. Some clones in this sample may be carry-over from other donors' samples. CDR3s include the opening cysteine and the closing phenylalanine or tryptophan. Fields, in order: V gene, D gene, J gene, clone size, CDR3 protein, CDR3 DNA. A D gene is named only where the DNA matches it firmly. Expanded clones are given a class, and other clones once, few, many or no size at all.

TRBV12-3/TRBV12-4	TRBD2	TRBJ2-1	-	CASSPAASGFTYNEQFF	TGTGCCAGCAGTCCGGCAGCTAGCGGGTTTACCTACAATGAGCAGTTCTTC
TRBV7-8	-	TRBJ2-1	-	CASSVGKPIPLHNEQFF	TGTGCCAGCAGCGTGGGGAAGCCTATCCCCCTACACAATGAGCAGTTCTTC
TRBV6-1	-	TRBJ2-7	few	CASSEAGRGGTYEQYF	TGTGCCAGCAGTGAAGCAGGACGAGGAGGGACCTACGAGCAGTACTTC
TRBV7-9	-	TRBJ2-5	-	CASSPMGARAGETQYF	TGTGCCAGCAGCCCTATGGGTGCGAGAGCGGGTGAGACCCAGTACTTC
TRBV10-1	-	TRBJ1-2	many	CASSESISQGIYGYTF	TGCGCCAGCAGTGAGTCGATCAGCCAGGGGATCTATGGCTACACCTTC
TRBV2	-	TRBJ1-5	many	CASSEWGGGNQPQHF	TGTGCCAGCAGTGAATGGGGTGGAGGCAATCAGCCCCAGCATTTT
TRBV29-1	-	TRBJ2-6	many	CSVEGAGSGGANVLTF	TGCAGCGTTGAAGGCGCAGGGTCGGGTGGGGCCAACGTCCTGACTTTC
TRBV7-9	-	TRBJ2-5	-	CASSPGRLQETQYF	TGTGCCAGCAGCCCGGGACGGCTCCAAGAGACCCAGTACTTC
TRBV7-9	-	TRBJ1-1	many	CASTPRVAEAFF	TGTGCCAGCACTCCCAGGGTCGCTGAAGCTTTCTTT
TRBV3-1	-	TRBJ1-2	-	CASSQEGQFYGYTF	TGTGCCAGCAGCCAGGAAGGGCAGTTCTATGGCTACACCTTC
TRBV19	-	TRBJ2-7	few	CASSAGQFDPYEQYF	TGTGCCAGTAGTGCGGGACAGTTTGACCCCTACGAGCAGTACTTC